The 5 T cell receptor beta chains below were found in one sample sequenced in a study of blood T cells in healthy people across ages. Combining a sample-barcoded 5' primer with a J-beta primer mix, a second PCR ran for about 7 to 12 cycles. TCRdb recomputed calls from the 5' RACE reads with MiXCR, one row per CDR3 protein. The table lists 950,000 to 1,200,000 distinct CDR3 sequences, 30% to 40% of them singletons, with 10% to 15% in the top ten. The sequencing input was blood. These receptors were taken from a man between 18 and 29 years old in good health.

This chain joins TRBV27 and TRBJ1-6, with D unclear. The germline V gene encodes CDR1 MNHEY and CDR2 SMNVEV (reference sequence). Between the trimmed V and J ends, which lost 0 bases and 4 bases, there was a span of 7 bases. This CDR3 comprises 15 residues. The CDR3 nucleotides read TGTGCCAGCAGTTTATCGGCGCCTTATAATTCACCCCTCCACTTT. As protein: CASSLSAPYNSPLHF.

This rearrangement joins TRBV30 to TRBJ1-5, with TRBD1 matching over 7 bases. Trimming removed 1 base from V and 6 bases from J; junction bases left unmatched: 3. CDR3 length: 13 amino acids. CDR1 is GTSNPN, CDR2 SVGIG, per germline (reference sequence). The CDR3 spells CAWSEQGSQPQHF. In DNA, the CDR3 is TGTGCCTGGAGTGAACAGGGGTCTCAGCCCCAGCATTTT.

CDR3 bases: TGTGCCAGCAAAGGGCCCAACTCCTACGAGCAGTACTTC. Encoded protein: CASKGPNSYEQYF. The rearrangement links TRBV12-3 or TRBV12-4 to TRBJ2-7; D remains unclear. Trimming stripped 7 bases from V and 0 bases from J, with 10 bases between. The CDR3 has 13 amino acids.

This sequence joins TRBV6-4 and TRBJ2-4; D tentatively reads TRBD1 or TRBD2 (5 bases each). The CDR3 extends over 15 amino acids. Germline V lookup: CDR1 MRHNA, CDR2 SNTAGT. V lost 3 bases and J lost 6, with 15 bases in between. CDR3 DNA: TGTGCCAGCAGTGAGAGTAGACTTGGGGGAAACATTCAGTACTTC. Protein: CASSESRLGGNIQYF.

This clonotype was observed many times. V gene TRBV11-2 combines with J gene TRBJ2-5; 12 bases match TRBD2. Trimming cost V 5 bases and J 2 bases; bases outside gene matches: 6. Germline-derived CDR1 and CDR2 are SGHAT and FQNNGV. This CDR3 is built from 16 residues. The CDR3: CASSQTSGGLQETQYF. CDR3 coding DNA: TGTGCCAGCAGCCAGACTAGCGGGGGACTTCAAGAGACCCAGTACTTC.